This TCR beta chain was identified during a study of blood T cells in healthy people across ages. Study-level results: The long-lived group displayed more naive CD4+ cells, plus higher diversity, than the aged donors did. Older age coincided with a roughly linear decline in TCR beta diversity per million T cells.

The authors ran a second PCR of about 7 to 11 cycles using a sample-barcoded 5' primer and a J-beta primer mix. Sequencing yielded, for each sample, at least 2.5 million paired-end reads carrying CDR3. From the 5' RACE reads, TCRdb called clonotypes with MiXCR, one entry per CDR3 protein. This table holds hundreds of thousands of distinct CDR3 sequences, roughly 47% found once. The CDR3 runs 14 residues. Germline V gene lookup returns CDR1 MNHEY and CDR2 SVGAGI. As concerns this clonotype: Its antigen remains unknown. An end of the junction differs from the germline gene, which may be a read error.

Caucasian, healthy and from Russia, the donors were aged between roughly 6 and 95. This chain connects TRBV6-5 to TRBJ2-1; no definite D call. The sample comprised blood. The TCR comes from a woman aged 60-75 years in good health. CDR3 DNA: TGTGCCAGCAGTCCGGACCGTGAGACCAATGAACAGTTCTTC. This translates into CASSPDRETNEQFF.